Listed below are T cell receptor beta chains from one sample, sequenced in a study of naive and memory T cell subsets. TCRdb reprocessed the UMI-ligation and nested PCR reads via MiXCR and lists one record per CDR3 protein. Found here are 140,000 to 150,000 distinct CDR3 sequences, about a sixth of them singletons; the top ten hold 0.14% to 0.15%. Sequencing input: naive CD4+ T cells from blood. The receptors were gathered from a human donor in good health. CDR3s include the opening cysteine and the closing phenylalanine or tryptophan. A D gene is named only where the DNA matches it firmly. Not every row has a clone size; where given, it reads once, few, many or a size class.

d_call	v_call	clone_size	j_call	cdr3_nt	cdr3_aa
NA	TRBV12-5	few	TRBJ1-1	TGTGCTAGTGGTTTGGTCCTGGGGGCACCGAACACTGAAGCTTTCTTT	CASGLVLGAPNTEAFF
NA	TRBV29-1	many	TRBJ2-1	TGCAGCGTTGAAACCCGTAATGAGCAGTTCTTC	CSVETRNEQFF
NA	TRBV5-5	few	TRBJ2-7	TGTGCCAGCAGCCGAAACCACTACGAGCAGTACTTC	CASSRNHYEQYF
TRBD1	TRBV14	NA	TRBJ2-3	TGTGCCAGCAGCCGAGAGGACAGGGGCCCGCCGACAGATACGCAGTATTTT	CASSREDRGPPTDTQYF
NA	TRBV19	NA	TRBJ2-2	TGTGCCAGTAGTATGGTTGCTAAGGTTCCCGGGGAGCTGTTTTTT	CASSMVAKVPGELFF
TRBD2	TRBV7-2	few	TRBJ2-1	TGTGCCAGCAGCTGGACTAGCGGGACAAATGAGCAGTTCTTC	CASSWTSGTNEQFF
NA	TRBV6-2/TRBV6-3	NA	TRBJ2-1	TGTGCCAGCAGTTACCGTGACAATGAGCAGTTCTTC	CASSYRDNEQFF
NA	TRBV11-2	NA	TRBJ2-3	TGTGCCAGCAGCGTTCGACAGACCACAGATACGCAGTATTTT	CASSVRQTTDTQYF
NA	TRBV20-1	NA	TRBJ1-2	TGCAGTGCTAGACTCTTCTGGGGAGGAGGCTACACCTTC	CSARLFWGGGYTF
NA	TRBV2	NA	TRBJ1-4	TGTGCCAGCAGGGACGGAGTTAATGAAAAACTGTTTTTT	CASRDGVNEKLFF
TRBD2	TRBV5-5	NA	TRBJ2-7	TGTGCCAGCAGCTTGGACCAGCGGGAGTCTCACGAGCAGTACTTC	CASSLDQRESHEQYF
NA	TRBV28	NA	TRBJ2-1	TGTGCCAGCAGTTTCCCCGGGGGCTATCCGGGGAATGAGCAGTTCTTC	CASSFPGGYPGNEQFF
NA	TRBV12-3/TRBV12-4	many	TRBJ1-1	TGTGCCAGCAGTCCCGGCACGGGGAGCACTGAAGCTTTCTTT	CASSPGTGSTEAFF
TRBD2	TRBV10-3	few	TRBJ2-1	TGTGCCATCAGTGCTCCCCCGGGACTAGCGGGGACCAATGAGCAGTTCTTC	CAISAPPGLAGTNEQFF
NA	TRBV28	many	TRBJ2-7	TGTGCCAGCAGTTTGTCCAGGGCCTCCTACGAGCAGTACTTC	CASSLSRASYEQYF
TRBD2	TRBV24-1	few	TRBJ2-3	TGTGCCACCAGTGATTCCGGGACTAGTACAGATACGCAGTATTTT	CATSDSGTSTDTQYF
NA	TRBV7-9	few	TRBJ2-7	TGTGCCAGCAGTTTGGGTCGGGCCTACGAGCAGTACTTC	CASSLGRAYEQYF
NA	TRBV2	NA	TRBJ2-3	TGTGCCAGCGGGAGTGTGGCAGATACGCAGTATTTT	CASGSVADTQYF
NA	TRBV7-9	NA	TRBJ1-4	TGTGCCAGCAGCTCCGACAGAGCTAATGAAAAACTGTTTTTT	CASSSDRANEKLFF
TRBD2	TRBV20-1	many	TRBJ2-7	TGCAGTGCTAGAGATCGGCTCGCGGGAGGAGGTAAATGGGAGTACTTC	CSARDRLAGGGKWEYF
NA	TRBV4-3	few	TRBJ2-1	TGCGCCAGCAGCCCCGGACGGCTAAGAGACAATGAGCAGTTCTTC	CASSPGRLRDNEQFF
TRBD1	TRBV28	few	TRBJ2-1	TGTGCCAGCAGCTCACCGGGACAGGGTGATGATGAGCAGTTCTTC	CASSSPGQGDDEQFF
TRBD1	TRBV19	NA	TRBJ1-2	TGTGCCAGTACCACCTCCGGGACAGGGAGTCCCACTAACTATGGCTACACCTTC	CASTTSGTGSPTNYGYTF
TRBD2	TRBV9	NA	TRBJ2-5	TGTGCCAGCAGCGCACACGGGACTAGCGGGAGGGGTGAGACCCAGTACTTC	CASSAHGTSGRGETQYF
TRBD2	TRBV7-9	few	TRBJ2-1	TGTGCCAGCAGTCGCCAGTGGACTAGCGGGAGCGATGAGCAGTTCTTC	CASSRQWTSGSDEQFF
NA	TRBV7-2	NA	TRBJ2-1	TGTGCCAGCAGCTTAACCGGGACTTCGAGCTCCTACAATGAGCAGTTCTTC	CASSLTGTSSSYNEQFF
TRBD2	TRBV29-1	many	TRBJ2-7	TGCAGCGTTGACATGCGGCGGGAGAGCTCCTACGAGCAGTACTTC	CSVDMRRESSYEQYF
TRBD2	TRBV5-1	NA	TRBJ2-1	TGCGCCAGCAGCTCCAGGACTAGCGGGACCTACAATGAGCAGTTCTTC	CASSSRTSGTYNEQFF
NA	TRBV27	few	TRBJ2-5	TGTGCCAGCAGTTTAGGGTCCTCCCCGGAGACCCAGTACTTC	CASSLGSSPETQYF
TRBD2	TRBV3-1	NA	TRBJ2-2	TGTGCCAGCAGCCCCTGGACTAGCGGGAGCAGGACCGGGGAGCTGTTTTTT	CASSPWTSGSRTGELFF
TRBD2	TRBV4-2	NA	TRBJ2-1	TGTGCCAGCAGCCAAGATTTTTCCCGGACTAGCGACTACAATGAGCAGTTCTTC	CASSQDFSRTSDYNEQFF
TRBD2	TRBV5-1	NA	TRBJ2-1	TGCGCCAGCAGCCCGGTGGTAGCGGGAGACTATGAGCAGTTCTTC	CASSPVVAGDYEQFF
NA	TRBV10-3	NA	TRBJ1-5	TGTGCCATCAGTGATGGGGTGGGCCAGCCCCAGCATTTT	CAISDGVGQPQHF
NA	TRBV18	NA	TRBJ2-7	TGTGCCAGCTCACGGGTCTCCTACGAGCAGTACTTC	CASSRVSYEQYF
NA	TRBV25-1	few	TRBJ2-1	TGTGCCAGCAGTGAAGGGGGTACCTACAATGAGCAGTTCTTC	CASSEGGTYNEQFF
NA	TRBV10-3	few	TRBJ2-7	TGTGCCATCACTCCCGGGAACTTTTACGAGCAGTACTTC	CAITPGNFYEQYF
TRBD2	TRBV12-3/TRBV12-4	few	TRBJ2-2	TGTGCCAGCAGTTGGACTAGCACGAACACCGGGGAGCTGTTTTTT	CASSWTSTNTGELFF
NA	TRBV3-1	few	TRBJ1-2	TGTGCCAGCAGCTCGGCCCCCCTCTATGGCTACACCTTC	CASSSAPLYGYTF
TRBD2	TRBV11-2	NA	TRBJ2-3	TGTGCCAGCAGCGAAATAGCGGGATCCGCGGATACGCAGTATTTT	CASSEIAGSADTQYF
NA	TRBV18	few	TRBJ2-7	TGTGCCAGCTCACCTCAGCCCTACGAGCAGTACTTC	CASSPQPYEQYF
TRBD2	TRBV24-1	few	TRBJ2-3	TGTGCCACCAGTGATTCTGGGACTAGCGGGTCTAGCACAGATACGCAGTATTTT	CATSDSGTSGSSTDTQYF
TRBD1	TRBV18	NA	TRBJ1-6	TGTGCCAGCTCACCCGGACAGGGGGCCCTGCGCGGTAATTCACCCCTCCACTTT	CASSPGQGALRGNSPLHF
TRBD2	TRBV15	NA	TRBJ2-1	TGTGCCACCAGCAGAACTAGCGGGAGTAGGCGGGATGAGCAGTTCTTC	CATSRTSGSRRDEQFF
TRBD1	TRBV6-6	NA	TRBJ1-5	TGTGCCAGCAGTACGACAGGGTTAACAAGGAATCAGCCCCAGCATTTT	CASSTTGLTRNQPQHF
TRBD1	TRBV20-1	few	TRBJ2-7	TGCAGTGCTCCGGAGAGGGGGCCCACCTACGAGCAGTACTTC	CSAPERGPTYEQYF
NA	TRBV6-2/TRBV6-3	few	TRBJ2-1	TGTGCCAGCAGTTACTTTTCCGTCTCGAATGAGCAGTTCTTC	CASSYFSVSNEQFF